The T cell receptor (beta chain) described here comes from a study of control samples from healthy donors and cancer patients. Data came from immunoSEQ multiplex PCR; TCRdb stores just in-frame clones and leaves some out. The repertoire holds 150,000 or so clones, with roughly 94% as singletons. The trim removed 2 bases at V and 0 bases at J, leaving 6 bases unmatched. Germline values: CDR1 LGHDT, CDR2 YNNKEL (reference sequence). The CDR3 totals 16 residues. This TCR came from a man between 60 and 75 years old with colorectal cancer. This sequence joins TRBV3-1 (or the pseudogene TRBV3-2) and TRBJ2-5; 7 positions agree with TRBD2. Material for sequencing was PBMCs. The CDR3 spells CASSQNPAGHQETQYF. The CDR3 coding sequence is TGTGCCAGCAGCCAAAACCCAGCGGGGCACCAAGAGACCCAGTACTTC.